Listed below are T cell receptor beta chains from one sample, sequenced in a study of OX40 agonist ivuxolimab in advanced cancers. Sequenced by immunoSEQ multiplex PCR; TCRdb stores in-frame clones only, minus some. Found here are about 89,000 clones, 70% to 90% of them singletons; the top ten hold roughly 0.3%. The material was CD4+ or CD8+ T cells sorted from blood, obtained in a trial of the OX40 agonist ivuxolimab. These receptors came from an adult with an advanced solid tumor such as melanoma, head and neck, liver or kidney cancer. Each CDR3 is given with its conserved first and last residue. The D gene is left open where the match is weak. Not every row has a clone size; where given, it reads once, few, many or a size class.

v_call: TRBV6-1; d_call: -; clone_size: once; j_call: TRBJ1-2; cdr3_nt: TGTGCCAGCCTCGACACCAGCTATGGCTACACCTTC; cdr3_aa: CASLDTSYGYTF
v_call: TRBV11-2; d_call: -; clone_size: -; j_call: TRBJ1-3; cdr3_nt: TGTGCCAGCAGCTTAGGAGCGGTTAGCCAGACTGGAAACACCATATATTTT; cdr3_aa: CASSLGAVSQTGNTIYF
v_call: TRBV18; d_call: -; clone_size: -; j_call: TRBJ2-7; cdr3_nt: TGTGCCAGCCAACAGTCGGAGGTCACGACCTACGAGCAGTACTTC; cdr3_aa: CASQQSEVTTYEQYF
v_call: TRBV7-2; d_call: -; clone_size: -; j_call: TRBJ2-5; cdr3_nt: TGTGCCAGCAGCTTAGCTGTCCAGGAGACCCAGTACTTC; cdr3_aa: CASSLAVQETQYF
v_call: TRBV4-1; d_call: -; clone_size: once; j_call: TRBJ1-4; cdr3_nt: TGCGCCAGCAGCCAATACGAGGGCTTGAAGGAAAAACTGTTTTTT; cdr3_aa: CASSQYEGLKEKLFF
v_call: TRBV29-1; d_call: -; clone_size: -; j_call: TRBJ1-2; cdr3_nt: TGCAGCGCCCGCCGTCCGGACCGGAACTATGGCTACACCTTC; cdr3_aa: CSARRPDRNYGYTF
v_call: TRBV6-1; d_call: -; clone_size: -; j_call: TRBJ1-2; cdr3_nt: TGTGCCAGCAGTGAAAGCCAATGGGGCGGTAGGGATGGCTACACCTTC; cdr3_aa: CASSESQWGGRDGYTF
v_call: TRBV5-1; d_call: -; clone_size: -; j_call: TRBJ1-1; cdr3_nt: TGCGCCAGCAGCTTCCTGGGTTCCAGGGAGAGCGAAGCTTTCTTT; cdr3_aa: CASSFLGSRESEAFF
v_call: TRBV5-1; d_call: -; clone_size: few; j_call: TRBJ2-1; cdr3_nt: TGCGCCAGCGCAGCCGCGAATGAGCAGTTCTTC; cdr3_aa: CASAAANEQFF
v_call: TRBV7-9; d_call: -; clone_size: -; j_call: TRBJ1-3; cdr3_nt: TGTGCCAGCAGCGTTTCTGGAAACACCATATATTTT; cdr3_aa: CASSVSGNTIYF
v_call: TRBV7-2; d_call: TRBD1; clone_size: -; j_call: TRBJ2-7; cdr3_nt: TGTGCCAGCAGCGAAACACCGGGACAGGGGATGTTC; cdr3_aa: CASSETPGQGMF
v_call: TRBV27; d_call: -; clone_size: -; j_call: TRBJ2-7; cdr3_nt: TGTGCCAGCAGTTTGAGGACGCCGCCGTACGAGCAGTACTTC; cdr3_aa: CASSLRTPPYEQYF
v_call: TRBV7-9; d_call: TRBD1; clone_size: -; j_call: TRBJ1-4; cdr3_nt: TGTGCCAGCAGCTTAGGATGGGGACAGGCTCGGGGTGAAAAACTGTTTTTT; cdr3_aa: CASSLGWGQARGEKLFF
v_call: TRBV6-4; d_call: TRBD1; clone_size: -; j_call: TRBJ2-3; cdr3_nt: TGTGCCAGCATACAGAACCGGGACAGGGGGCGAATGACAGATACGCAGTATTTT; cdr3_aa: CASIQNRDRGRMTDTQYF
v_call: TRBV7-8; d_call: -; clone_size: once; j_call: TRBJ2-5; cdr3_nt: TGTGCCAGCAGCTTGCGATCGGGAGAGACCCAGTACTTC; cdr3_aa: CASSLRSGETQYF
v_call: TRBV5-1; d_call: TRBD1; clone_size: once; j_call: TRBJ1-4; cdr3_nt: TGCGCCAGCAGCCAAGGGAGGACAGGGGATAATACTAATGAAAAACTGTTTTTT; cdr3_aa: CASSQGRTGDNTNEKLFF
v_call: TRBV4-2; d_call: -; clone_size: -; j_call: TRBJ2-3; cdr3_nt: TGTGCCAGCAGCCAAGAGACGGGGGGCGCCGGGACAGATACGCAGTATTTT; cdr3_aa: CASSQETGGAGTDTQYF
v_call: TRBV6-5; d_call: -; clone_size: -; j_call: TRBJ2-7; cdr3_nt: TGTGCCAGCAGGGGAGTACCTACCTCCTACGAGCAGTACTTC; cdr3_aa: CASRGVPTSYEQYF
v_call: TRBV4-1; d_call: -; clone_size: -; j_call: TRBJ1-2; cdr3_nt: TGCGCCAGCAGCCAAGATCTAAGAACGGACTATGGCTACACCTTC; cdr3_aa: CASSQDLRTDYGYTF
v_call: TRBV6-5; d_call: -; clone_size: -; j_call: TRBJ1-5; cdr3_nt: TGTGCCAGCAGTTCCGGTCCAAGGAATCAGCCCCAGCATTTT; cdr3_aa: CASSSGPRNQPQHF
v_call: TRBV5-1; d_call: TRBD1; clone_size: -; j_call: TRBJ2-1; cdr3_nt: TGCGCCAGCAGCTTGTCGCCAGGGGGCCAGGGGGAGCAGTTCTTC; cdr3_aa: CASSLSPGGQGEQFF
v_call: TRBV18; d_call: -; clone_size: -; j_call: TRBJ2-3; cdr3_nt: TGTGCCAGCTCACCATTCCAGGGCCGTCCGGATACGCAGTATTTT; cdr3_aa: CASSPFQGRPDTQYF
v_call: TRBV5-1; d_call: -; clone_size: few; j_call: TRBJ1-3; cdr3_nt: TGCGCCAGCAGCTTGGAGGGAAACACCATATATTTT; cdr3_aa: CASSLEGNTIYF
v_call: TRBV7-2; d_call: -; clone_size: -; j_call: TRBJ1-6; cdr3_nt: TGTGCCAGCAGCTTGGACGGGAGAAATTCACCCCTCCACTTT; cdr3_aa: CASSLDGRNSPLHF
v_call: TRBV5-1; d_call: TRBD1; clone_size: -; j_call: TRBJ1-5; cdr3_nt: TGCGCCAGCAGCCCCGGGACAGGGTTAGACGATCAGCCCCAGCATTTT; cdr3_aa: CASSPGTGLDDQPQHF
v_call: TRBV10-3; d_call: -; clone_size: -; j_call: TRBJ1-2; cdr3_nt: TGTGCCATCAGTGAGTCCACGACACCCGTAAACTATGGCTACACCTTC; cdr3_aa: CAISESTTPVNYGYTF
v_call: TRBV5-1; d_call: -; clone_size: -; j_call: TRBJ2-3; cdr3_nt: TGCGCCAGCAGCTTGGCTGGACACGAGGCAGATACGCAGTATTTT; cdr3_aa: CASSLAGHEADTQYF
v_call: TRBV6-1; d_call: -; clone_size: -; j_call: TRBJ2-5; cdr3_nt: TGTGCCAGCAGTGATTGGGGGCGGGGAGAGACCCAGTACTTC; cdr3_aa: CASSDWGRGETQYF
v_call: TRBV9; d_call: -; clone_size: -; j_call: TRBJ2-6; cdr3_nt: TGTGCCAGCAGCGTATCGGGGGCAGGGGCCAACGTCCTGACTTTC; cdr3_aa: CASSVSGAGANVLTF
v_call: TRBV19; d_call: -; clone_size: -; j_call: TRBJ1-2; cdr3_nt: TGTGCCCGTTTCGGGGGGGGCTACACCTTC; cdr3_aa: CARFGGGYTF
v_call: TRBV7-3; d_call: TRBD2; clone_size: -; j_call: TRBJ2-1; cdr3_nt: TGTGCCAGCAGCCCTAGACTAGCGGGGGAATCAGGAGGCTACAATGAGCAGTTCTTC; cdr3_aa: CASSPRLAGESGGYNEQFF
v_call: TRBV5-1; d_call: TRBD2; clone_size: -; j_call: TRBJ2-1; cdr3_nt: TGCGCCAGCAGCTTACTAGCGGGGGAAAATGAGCAGTTCTTC; cdr3_aa: CASSLLAGENEQFF
v_call: TRBV9; d_call: -; clone_size: once; j_call: TRBJ2-6; cdr3_nt: TGTGCCAGCGGGATCGCTGGGGCCAACGTCCTGACTTTC; cdr3_aa: CASGIAGANVLTF
v_call: TRBV7-8; d_call: -; clone_size: -; j_call: TRBJ1-1; cdr3_nt: TGTGCCAGCAGCTTAAGTCCAGATAACACTGAAGCTTTCTTT; cdr3_aa: CASSLSPDNTEAFF
v_call: TRBV5-1; d_call: -; clone_size: -; j_call: TRBJ1-5; cdr3_nt: TGCGCCCCCGGCGGCGGGTTGGGCAATCAGCCCCAGCATTTT; cdr3_aa: CAPGGGLGNQPQHF
v_call: TRBV5-1; d_call: -; clone_size: -; j_call: TRBJ2-3; cdr3_nt: TGCGCCAGCAGCTTGGCTCTAGGACGTACAGATACGCAGTATTTT; cdr3_aa: CASSLALGRTDTQYF
v_call: TRBV6-5; d_call: TRBD1; clone_size: -; j_call: TRBJ2-5; cdr3_nt: TGTGCCAGCAACCTGGGACAGGGCGGGACCCAGTACTTC; cdr3_aa: CASNLGQGGTQYF
v_call: TRBV10-3; d_call: -; clone_size: once; j_call: TRBJ2-2; cdr3_nt: TGTGCCATCAGGGTACACAGGGAGGGCGGGGAGCTGTTTTTT; cdr3_aa: CAIRVHREGGELFF
v_call: TRBV5-4; d_call: TRBD1; clone_size: -; j_call: TRBJ1-1; cdr3_nt: TGTGCCAGCAGCTTGGGATCTTACAGGGGAGCTTTCTTT; cdr3_aa: CASSLGSYRGAFF
v_call: TRBV27; d_call: TRBD1; clone_size: -; j_call: TRBJ1-1; cdr3_nt: TGTGCCAGCACCTGGACAGGGGTGAGGAGCACTGAAGCTTTCTTT; cdr3_aa: CASTWTGVRSTEAFF
v_call: TRBV5-1; d_call: -; clone_size: -; j_call: TRBJ2-7; cdr3_nt: TGCGCCAGCAGCTTGGCGGGAAACTACGAGCAGTACTTC; cdr3_aa: CASSLAGNYEQYF
v_call: TRBV10-3; d_call: TRBD1; clone_size: -; j_call: TRBJ2-2; cdr3_nt: TGTGCCACTAGACCGGGACAGGGGAGGGAGAGGGACACCGGGGAGCTGTTTTTT; cdr3_aa: CATRPGQGRERDTGELFF
v_call: TRBV25-1; d_call: TRBD1; clone_size: -; j_call: TRBJ1-6; cdr3_nt: TGTGCCAGCAGTGATTCGGGACAGGGGAATTCACCCCTCCACTTT; cdr3_aa: CASSDSGQGNSPLHF
v_call: TRBV5-1; d_call: -; clone_size: -; j_call: TRBJ1-1; cdr3_nt: TGCGCCAGCGGCTTCGGACAGAACACTGAAGCTTTCTTT; cdr3_aa: CASGFGQNTEAFF
v_call: TRBV4-1; d_call: TRBD2; clone_size: -; j_call: TRBJ2-1; cdr3_nt: TGCGCCAGCAGCCAAGAAAGTGGACTAGCGGGGGGGCGCTCCTACAATGAGCAGTTCTTC; cdr3_aa: CASSQESGLAGGRSYNEQFF
v_call: TRBV19; d_call: -; clone_size: once; j_call: TRBJ2-7; cdr3_nt: TGTGCCAGTAGTATTCATGTCCTAGCAGGGATGGGTGAGCAGTACTTC; cdr3_aa: CASSIHVLAGMGEQYF
v_call: TRBV7-9; d_call: -; clone_size: -; j_call: TRBJ2-5; cdr3_nt: TGTGCCAGCAGCTCACCGACGGGGTACACCGGGCGGGGAGAGACCCAGTACTTC; cdr3_aa: CASSSPTGYTGRGETQYF
v_call: TRBV29-1; d_call: -; clone_size: -; j_call: TRBJ1-3; cdr3_nt: TGCAGCGAAGGGGGGGCATTCTCTGGAAACACCATATATTTT; cdr3_aa: CSEGGAFSGNTIYF